This passage covers 32 T cell receptor beta chains from one sample sequenced in a study of blood T cell repertoires in COVID-19. This table comes from immunoSEQ multiplex PCR, and its TCRdb copy is limited to in-frame clones, with some not included. Here the sample spans approximately 380,000 clones, about nine tenths being singletons. The sequenced material came from PBMCs or T cells enriched from blood (not recorded which). These TCRs come from a woman in her forties who had been exposed to COVID-19.

The V gene is TRBV6-6, the J gene TRBJ1-5, with 8 positions matching TRBD1. CDR1 and CDR2 (germline): MNHNY, SVGAGI (reference sequence). The CDR3 runs 18 residues. V gave up 5 bases and J gave up 5 bases; unmatched junction bases: 17. The CDR3 DNA is TGTGCCAGCAGTGGATCACAGGGGGGCACGCCAGGGTATCAGCCCCAGCATTTT. Protein: CASSGSQGGTPGYQPQHF.

This chain links TRBV7-2 with TRBJ1-2, with D tentatively TRBD1 (6 bases). V lost 1 base, J lost 0 bases, and 9 bases lay in between. The CDR3 is 15 residues long. Germline values: CDR1 SGHTA, CDR2 FQGNSA. In DNA, the CDR3 is TGTGCCAGCAGCTTAGTAGGGACACCTAACTATGGCTACACCTTC. Translated, it gives CASSLVGTPNYGYTF.

Written as DNA, the CDR3 is TGTGCCAGTACCGGGACTAGCGTTTTGGAGACCCAGTACTTC. Translation gives CASTGTSVLETQYF. The chain joins TRBV19 to TRBJ2-5; 10 bases are shared with TRBD2. CDR1 and CDR2 (germline): LNHDA, SQIVND (reference sequence). Trimming took 7 bases from V and 5 from J; bases not matched to a gene: 7. This CDR3 is 14 amino acids long.

The chain carries TRBV6-5 and TRBJ2-7; 7 nucleotides agree with TRBD1. Germline trimming cut 6 bases from V and 6 bases from J; bases unmatched to any gene: 5. The CDR3 is 12 residues long. Germline V gene sequence: CDR1 MNHEY, CDR2 SVGAGI. The CDR3: CASRTGSLEQYF. CDR3 DNA: TGTGCCAGCAGGACAGGGTCCCTCGAGCAGTACTTC.

The chain employs TRBV11-2 and TRBJ2-3; 9 positions match TRBD2. Per germline, CDR1 SGHAT and CDR2 FQNNGV. CDR3 length: 17 amino acids. Trimming took 3 bases from V and 2 from J; bases not matched to a gene: 9. The CDR3 DNA reads as TGTGCCAGCAGCTTTCTTAGACTAGCGGAACACACAGATACGCAGTATTTT. Translating it yields CASSFLRLAEHTDTQYF.

The V call is TRBV9, the J call TRBJ1-2, with D possibly being TRBD1 (5 bases). CDR1 is SGDLS and CDR2 is YYNGEE in the germline V gene. The CDR3 runs to 14 residues. V was clipped by 7 bases and J by 4 bases, with 17 bases between them. CDR3: CASRTLGAPYGYTF. The CDR3 region has the DNA TGTGCCAGCCGTACTTTAGGGGCTCCCTATGGCTACACCTTC. Looking up the rest from reference TRBV9 and TRBJ1-2 gives the full variable domain: DSGVTQTPKHLITATGQRVTLRCSPRSGDLSVYWYQQSLDQGLQFLIQYYNGEERAKGNILERFSAQQFPDLHSELNLSSLELGDSALYFCASRTLGAPYGYTFGSGTRLTVV.

The J gene is TRBJ2-7, the V gene TRBV5-1, with TRBD1 matching 8 bases. Losses at the gene ends were 6 bases for V and 4 bases for J; bases not matched to a gene: 21. Germline V gives CDR1 SGHRS, CDR2 YFSETQ. This CDR3 has 18 amino acids. CDR3 region: CASTLEVPGGALIYEQYF. The CDR3 coding sequence is TGCGCCAGCACGCTAGAGGTCCCAGGGGGCGCCCTTATATACGAGCAGTACTTC.

The rearrangement uses TRBV27 and TRBJ2-6; 8 bases are a match to TRBD2. In germline, CDR1 is MNHEY, CDR2 SMNVEV (reference sequence). CDR3 length: 17 residues. The junction had 6 bases not matched to a gene; V was cut back by 5 bases and J by 0 bases. CDR3 protein: CASSVKREFSGANVLTF. In nucleotides, the CDR3 is TGTGCCAGCAGTGTTAAGCGGGAGTTCTCTGGGGCCAACGTCCTGACTTTC.

This clone was recorded only once. The chain has TRBV5-5 and TRBJ1-5, with 9 bases that match TRBD1. The CDR3 contains 17 residues. The V and J ends lost 4 bases and 0 bases, in that order; junction bases with no gene match: 8. The germline gives CDR1 SGHKS, CDR2 YYEKEE (reference sequence). DNA of the CDR3: TGTGCCAGCAGCCCAGCGGACAGGGGCGATAGCAATCAGCCCCAGCATTTT. As protein: CASSPADRGDSNQPQHF.

The chain links TRBV18 to TRBJ1-4, with TRBD1 identical over 9 bases. V shed 2 bases and J 6 bases; nucleotides not matched to a gene: 7. This CDR3 is 16 amino acids long. Germline lookup yields CDR1 KGHSH and CDR2 LQKENI. Here the CDR3 DNA reads TGTGCCAGCTCACCAATCGCCGGGACAGGGTATGAAAAACTGTTTTTT. Amino acid sequence: CASSPIAGTGYEKLFF.

This rearrangement joins TRBV29-1 to TRBJ2-5; 7 positions agree with TRBD1. J lost 4 bases, V lost 3 bases, and 2 bases had no gene match. CDR3 size: 12 residues. Germline V gene sequence: CDR1 SQVTM, CDR2 ANQGSEA. The CDR3 loop reads CSVDWDRETQYF. CDR3 sequence (DNA): TGCAGCGTTGATTGGGACAGAGAGACCCAGTACTTC.

This sequence joins TRBV30 and TRBJ1-5, with D unresolved. This CDR3 has 13 residues. Trimming cost V 3 bases and J 6 bases, with 12 bases left between them. Germline V CDR1 and CDR2: GTSNPN, SVGIG (reference sequence). This CDR3 is CAWRAQSGQPQHF. DNA for the CDR3: TGTGCCTGGAGGGCCCAATCTGGTCAGCCCCAGCATTTT.

This rearrangement joins TRBV3-1 (or the pseudogene TRBV3-2) to TRBJ1-1, with no clear D. The germline V and J ends were trimmed by 1 base and 8 bases, with 11 bases remaining between them. The CDR3 covers 13 residues. Germline V gene sequence: CDR1 LGHDT, CDR2 YNNKEL (reference sequence). CDR3 coding DNA: TGTGCCAGCAGCCAAGTTAGCGACCACGAAGCTTTCTTT. This gives the protein CASSQVSDHEAFF.

The sample holds a few counts of this clone. The V gene is TRBV3-1 (or the pseudogene TRBV3-2), the J gene TRBJ2-7; 7 nucleotides line up with TRBD1. This CDR3 is 15 amino acids long. Losses at the gene ends were 3 bases for V and 3 bases for J; bases not matched to a gene: 8. Germline-derived CDR1 and CDR2 are LGHDT and YNNKEL (reference sequence). CDR3 nucleotides: TGTGCCAGCAGCCACCCCTCGACAGGGATCTACGAGCAGTACTTC. This codes for CASSHPSTGIYEQYF.

This chain connects TRBV12-3 or TRBV12-4 to TRBJ2-7, with D perhaps matching TRBD1 (6 bases). The CDR3 length is 12 residues. Deletions cut 6 bases from V and 8 bases from J, with 14 bases between. The DNA for the CDR3 is TGTGCCAGCAGAGAACAACAGGGAAAGCAGTACTTC. As protein: CASREQQGKQYF.

The V gene is TRBV21-1, the J gene TRBJ2-1; no check of the table's D call, TRBD1, against the DNA was made. TRBV21-1 is listed as a pseudogene. CDR3 size: 11 residues. CDR3 amino acids: CASTWATGQFF. CDR3 sequence (DNA): TGTGCCAGCACGTGGGCTACAGGTCAGTTCTTC.

The V call is TRBV2, the J call TRBJ2-5; 9 bases agree with TRBD2. V was clipped by 7 bases and J by 5 bases; unmatched bases: 5. Germline lookup yields CDR1 SNHLY and CDR2 FYNNEI. CDR3 length equals 13 residues. The CDR3 DNA is TGTGCCAGCAATAGCGGGGGAGGCGAGACCCAGTACTTC. It codes for CASNSGGGETQYF.

The rearrangement joins TRBV30 to TRBJ2-2; D possibly corresponds to TRBD2 (5 bases). CDR3 size: 14 residues. CDR1 is GTSNPN, CDR2 SVGIG, per germline (reference sequence). The ends were cut back, 0 bases at V and 0 bases at J, with 5 bases in the middle. The CDR3 nucleotides are TGTGCCTGGAGTGTACTAGCGAACACCGGGGAGCTGTTTTTT. Its protein is CAWSVLANTGELFF.

The CDR3 sequence is CASTIRRSNQPQHF. The CDR3 DNA follows: TGTGCCAGCACGATTAGGCGGAGCAATCAGCCCCAGCATTTT. The chain carries TRBV2 and TRBJ1-5; D is undetermined. Trimming pared 7 bases from V and 1 base from J, leaving 11 bases between. In germline, CDR1 is SNHLY, CDR2 FYNNEI. CDR3 length equals 14 residues.

The gene calls are TRBV5-5 and TRBJ2-7, with D possibly TRBD1 on 5 matching bases. V lost 2 bases and J 4 bases, leaving 13 bases between the germline ends. Germline V gene data show CDR1 as SGHKS and CDR2 as YYEKEE (reference sequence). This CDR3 region has 14 residues. This CDR3 reads CASSFAQGSYEQYF. The CDR3 DNA is TGTGCCAGCAGCTTCGCTCAGGGTTCTTACGAGCAGTACTTC.

This chain links TRBV7-3 with TRBJ2-2, with 13 positions matching TRBD2. Germline trimming cut 2 bases from V and 2 bases from J; bases unmatched to any gene: 5. Germline CDR1 SGHTA, CDR2 FQGTGA. The CDR3 totals 18 residues. In DNA form, the CDR3 reads TGTGCCAGCAGCTTAGATGTGGGACTAGCGGGAAACACCGGGGAGCTGTTTTTT. Translation gives CASSLDVGLAGNTGELFF.

This clone was seen at least ten times. The J gene is TRBJ1-5, the V gene TRBV7-2; 7 bases fit TRBD1. V was pared by 5 bases and J by 5 bases, with 3 bases of the junction left unmatched. The CDR3 consists of 13 residues. Germline V gene lookup returns CDR1 SGHTA and CDR2 FQGNSA. In DNA, the CDR3 is TGTGCCAGCAGCCGGACAGGCTATCAGCCCCAGCATTTT. Translation: CASSRTGYQPQHF.

The chain couples TRBV9 to TRBJ1-2; TRBD1 matches at 7 bases. This CDR3 region has 14 residues. The V gene's germline CDR1 is SGDLS and CDR2 YYNGEE. V lost 1 base and J lost 2; bases outside the gene matches: 2. CDR3 residues: CASSVRDSNYGYTF. Here the CDR3 DNA reads TGTGCCAGCAGCGTAAGGGACAGCAACTATGGCTACACCTTC.

The chain carries TRBV19 and TRBJ2-1; 9 nucleotides match TRBD2. Germline CDR1 reads LNHDA; CDR2 reads SQIVND (reference sequence). Unmatched junction bases numbered 15, after V lost 6 bases and J lost 3 bases. The length of the CDR3 is 18 residues. The CDR3 bases are TGTGCCAGTAGCCTTAGCGGGAGCTACGGCCATGGCTACAATGAGCAGTTCTTC. Amino acid sequence: CASSLSGSYGHGYNEQFF.

The chain couples TRBV2 to TRBJ1-2, with D perhaps TRBD1 (6 bases). The CDR3 is 15 residues long. In germline, CDR1 is SNHLY, CDR2 FYNNEI. The germline V and J ends were trimmed by 8 bases and 7 bases, with 23 bases remaining between them. The CDR3 nucleotides are TGTGCCAGCCAAATGGTGCAGGGGAGTTCCACTGGCTACACCTTC. It translates to CASQMVQGSSTGYTF.

The rearrangement links TRBV5-8 to TRBJ1-1; 7 bases align to TRBD1. Per germline, CDR1 SGHTS and CDR2 YDEGEE. The CDR3 covers 14 residues. The ends lost 4 bases at V and 2 bases at J; junction bases unmatched: 5. The CDR3 sequence: CASSAGQRNTEAFF. CDR3 coding DNA: TGTGCCAGCAGCGCGGGACAGCGAAACACTGAAGCTTTCTTT.

This clone showed up just a few times. This chain uses TRBV6-6 with TRBJ1-2, with D perhaps matching TRBD1 (5 bases). The CDR3 contains 14 residues. CDR1 and CDR2 (germline): MNHNY, SVGAGI (reference sequence). Between the trimmed V and J ends, which lost 10 bases and 4 bases, there was a span of 19 bases. CDR3 in amino acids: CATTPGGFSYGYTF. The CDR3 region has the DNA TGTGCCACTACCCCGGGGGGGTTCTCCTATGGCTACACCTTC.

This clone was seen a single time. Other DNA sequences in this sample translate to the same CDR3. The CDR3: CASSLGGTALYGYTF. The CDR3 nucleotides are TGCGCCAGCAGCTTGGGAGGGACAGCTCTCTATGGCTACACCTTC. The J gene is TRBJ1-2, the V gene TRBV5-1, with 7 bases lining up with TRBD1. Germline CDR1 and CDR2: SGHRS and YFSETQ. The CDR3 totals 15 residues. Trimming took 0 bases from V and 4 from J; bases not matched to a gene: 6. The whole variable domain, filled in from reference TRBV5-1 and TRBJ1-2, reads KAGVTQTPRYLIKTRGQQVTLSCSPISGHRSVSWYQQTPGQGLQFLFEYFSETQRNKGNFPGRFSGRQFSNSRSEMNVSTLELGDSALYLCASSLGGTALYGYTFGSGTRLTVV.

V usage is TRBV30 and J usage is TRBJ2-1; TRBD2 matches at 8 bases. The V gene end was trimmed by 4 bases and the J gene end by 6 bases; junction bases not matched to a gene: 14. The length of the CDR3 is 16 residues. The germline CDR1 and CDR2 sequences are GTSNPN and SVGIG (reference sequence). The CDR3 DNA sequence: TGTGCCTGGATTAAAAAAGGGGGACTAGGTACCAATGAGCAGTTCTTC. This codes for CAWIKKGGLGTNEQFF.

The chain carries TRBV18 and TRBJ1-4, with a possible D match to TRBD1 (6 bases). This CDR3 is built from 16 residues. CDR1 is KGHSH, CDR2 LQKENI, per germline. V gave up 3 bases and J gave up 0 bases, with 11 bases separating them. The CDR3 here is CASSPRGGATNEKLFF. Written as DNA, the CDR3 is TGTGCCAGCTCACCGAGAGGGGGGGCAACTAATGAAAAACTGTTTTTT.

CDR3 sequence (DNA): TGCGCCAGCAGTCACCTCGGGGGCGAGCAGTACTTC. It translates to CASSHLGGEQYF. The gene calls are TRBV4-3 and TRBJ2-7; D possibly corresponds to TRBD2 (6 bases). This CDR3 region has 12 residues. Trimming cost V 6 bases and J 6 bases, with 12 bases left between them. In germline, CDR1 is LGHNA, CDR2 YSLEER.

The chain couples TRBV9 to TRBJ1-1; D is perhaps TRBD1 (6 bases). CDR1 and CDR2 (germline): SGDLS, YYNGEE. The CDR3 contains 14 residues. V gave up 4 bases and J gave up 1 base, with 11 bases separating them. Here the CDR3 reads CASSLGGENTEAFF. The CDR3 coding sequence is TGTGCCAGCAGCCTAGGGGGAGAGAACACTGAAGCTTTCTTT.